These 32 T cell receptor beta chains share one sample of origin, sequenced in a study of esophageal squamous cell carcinoma under preoperative chemotherapy. As for time point: after preoperative PTX-NDP chemotherapy. Each CDR3 protein is one row after TCRdb ran MiXCR on the PCR reads. The data hold about 18,000 distinct CDR3 sequences, with 35% to 55% observed a single time. Collection of the sample occurred from a patient given preoperative chemotherapy. The receptor source for this set is a human donor with esophageal squamous cell carcinoma. The donor label of this sample is uncertain.

This sequence joins TRBV7-3 and TRBJ2-1; tentatively, D is TRBD2 (5 bases). The V gene's germline CDR1 is SGHTA and CDR2 FQGTGA. This CDR3 region has 13 residues. V was cut by 2 bases and J by 9 bases, with 11 bases left in between. Written as DNA, the CDR3 is TGTGCCAGCAGCTTAGGGGAGTTCAGTGAGCAGTTCTTC. As protein: CASSLGEFSEQFF.

Worth noting for this clonotype: The final CDR3 position lacks the conserved phenylalanine or tryptophan, pointing to a likely read error. No DNA is shown, since the ends of the CDR3 on it are uncertain; the CDR3 is the one TCRdb lists. The J gene is TRBJ2-6, the V gene TRBV27; no check of the table's D call, TRBD1, against the DNA was made. The CDR3 is 16 residues long, counting both termini. Germline loops: CDR1 MNHEY, CDR2 SMNVEV (reference sequence). The CDR3: CASSLSLVPNEQFFGP.

The chain has TRBV6-1 and TRBJ2-4, with D perhaps assigned TRBD1 or TRBD2 (5 bases each). The germline V gene encodes CDR1 MNHNS and CDR2 SASEGT. V lost 8 bases, J lost 0 bases, and 17 bases lay in between. CDR3 length: 16 residues. The DNA for the CDR3 is TGTGCCAGCCGTGTCTCGGGGCGGAGAGCCAAAAACATTCAGTACTTC. It specifies CASRVSGRRAKNIQYF.

Worth noting for this clonotype: An end of the junction does not agree with germline; a read error may underlie this. This chain connects TRBV7-8 to TRBJ2-3; 8 bases line up with TRBD2. Germline CDR1 reads SGHVS; CDR2 reads FQNEAQ. The CDR3 contains 14 residues. The CDR3 DNA reads as TGTGCGGGGAGCGGGGGCACTAGCCCAGATACCCAGTATTTC. Translated, it gives CAGSGGTSPDTQYF.

This sequence joins TRBV7-2 and TRBJ2-5, with unresolved D. This CDR3 region has 14 residues. Between the trimmed V and J ends, which lost 2 bases and 3 bases, there was a span of 10 bases. CDR1 and CDR2 from the germline V gene are SGHTA and FQGNSA. CDR3 loop: CASSLSHGKETQYF. The CDR3 region has the DNA TGTGCCAGCAGCTTATCCCACGGAAAAGAGACCCAGTACTTC.

J is TRBJ2-5 and V is TRBV30; D uncertain. This CDR3 is 14 amino acids long. Trimming took off 3 bases at V and 11 bases at J, with 22 bases between the two ends. The germline CDR1 and CDR2 sequences are GTSNPN and SVGIG (reference sequence). CDR3 DNA sequence: TGTGCCTGGAGGGCGACTGCTACAGATGGTTCGCAGTACTTC. This encodes CAWRATATDGSQYF.

This clonotype appeared many times. V usage is TRBV7-2 and J usage is TRBJ2-7; 7 bases agree with TRBD2. The CDR3 covers 15 residues. After removal of 3 bases from V and 3 bases from J, the junction contained 8 bases not matched to a gene. Per the germline V gene, CDR1 is SGHTA and CDR2 is FQGNSA. CDR3 in amino acids: CASSLMRETIYEQYF. The CDR3, as DNA: TGTGCCAGCAGCTTGATGCGGGAGACAATCTACGAGCAGTACTTC.

About this clonotype itself: The junction differs from germline at one of its ends, possibly a read error. The CDR3 region is CASSGGGDQDIQYF. CDR3 sequence (DNA): TGTGCGAGCAGCGGGGGGGGTGACCAAGACATTCAGTACTTC. The chain has TRBV7-9 and TRBJ2-5; 10 bases match TRBD2. The J call is uncertain, as TRBJ2-4 better fits the DNA end. From germline, CDR1 is SEHNR and CDR2 FQNEAQ (reference sequence). The CDR3 contains 14 residues.

This clonotype has more than one count but fewer than ten. The chain couples TRBV6-1 to TRBJ2-5, with D possibly TRBD2 on 7 matching bases. This CDR3 region has 14 residues. Germline V gene sequence: CDR1 MNHNS, CDR2 SASEGT. V was pared by 7 bases and J by 11 bases, with 23 bases between. CDR3 nucleotides: TGTGCCAGCATCGACGGGGGGCCCCATCGGGAGCAGTACTTC. This sequence encodes CASIDGGPHREQYF.

This clonotype was counted a few times. The chain links TRBV19 to TRBJ2-5; perhaps TRBD2 as D (7 bases). V gave up 3 bases and J gave up 1 base, with 9 bases separating them. Germline V gene sequence: CDR1 LNHDA, CDR2 SQIVND (reference sequence). CDR3 size: 14 residues. The CDR3 reads CASSIGGPQETQYF. The CDR3 nucleotides are TGTGCCAGTAGTATCGGGGGGCCCCAAGAGACCCAGTACTTC.

The V gene is TRBV6-2 or TRBV6-3, the J gene TRBJ2-3; D perhaps matches TRBD2 (5 bases). Germline V gene data show CDR1 as MNHEY and CDR2 as SVGEGT. CDR3 size: 13 residues. The V and J ends lost 8 bases and 2 bases respectively, with 11 bases between them. The CDR3 bases are TGTGCCAGCTCAACTCGGGACACAGATACGCAGTATTTT. This encodes CASSTRDTDTQYF.

The chain recombines TRBV12-3 or TRBV12-4 with TRBJ2-6; 10 nucleotides align to TRBD1. CDR3 length: 16 residues. V shed 4 bases, J shed 2 bases, and the junction held 2 bases outside the gene matches. The CDR3 here is CASSSGTGAGANVLTF. The CDR3 bases are TGTGCCAGCAGTTCCGGGACAGGGGCTGGGGCCAACGTCCTGACTTTC.

This clonotype has a count of ten or more. This chain joins TRBV7-2 and TRBJ2-7; tentative D call: TRBD2 (6 bases). The germline V gene encodes CDR1 SGHTA and CDR2 FQGNSA. The CDR3 is made up of 14 amino acids. V shed 1 base and J shed 3 bases, with 10 bases lying between them. The CDR3 DNA is TGTGCCAGCAGCTTAGGCGGAGGGGTCTACGAGCAGTACTTC. Its protein product is CASSLGGGVYEQYF.

The CDR3: CASSLDLKFYYEQYF. The CDR3 DNA sequence: TGTGCCAGCAGCTTAGATCTCAAATTTTACTACGAGCAGTACTTC. V gene TRBV11-2 combines with J gene TRBJ2-5; D is ambiguous. The J call may be faulty, since TRBJ2-7 better matches the DNA end. The length of the CDR3 is 15 residues. CDR1 and CDR2 from the germline V gene are SGHAT and FQNNGV.

The chain carries TRBV12-3 or TRBV12-4 and TRBJ2-4; D might be TRBD2 (6 bases). Between the trimmed V and J ends, which lost 6 bases and 7 bases, there was a span of 13 bases. This CDR3 has 13 amino acids. The CDR3 nucleotides read TGTGCCAGCAGGGAGGGCGAATTTAACATTCAGTACTTC. Encoded protein: CASREGEFNIQYF.

This clonotype has a count of ten or more. The chain couples TRBV7-9 to TRBJ1-2; TRBD1 matches at 8 bases. From germline, CDR1 is SEHNR and CDR2 FQNEAQ (reference sequence). Germline trimming cut 10 bases from V and 5 bases from J; bases unmatched to any gene: 3. The CDR3 runs to 11 residues. The CDR3 here is CATGQDYGYTF. The CDR3 coding sequence is TGTGCCACGGGACAGGATTATGGCTACACCTTC.

The V gene is TRBV7-3, the J gene TRBJ2-5, with 10 positions matching TRBD2. Germline loops: CDR1 SGHTA, CDR2 FQGTGA. The CDR3 is 15 amino acids. With 5 bases clipped from V and 5 bases from J, the junction kept 8 bases outside the gene matches. The CDR3 nucleotides read TGTGCCAGCAGCCCCCTAGCGGGAGTTGGGGAGACCCAGTACTTC. Its translation: CASSPLAGVGETQYF.

The gene calls are TRBV7-2 and TRBJ2-2, with D uncertain. CDR3 size: 14 residues. The V gene lost 3 bases and the J gene lost 0 bases, with 5 bases spanning the gap. Germline values: CDR1 SGHTA, CDR2 FQGNSA. DNA for the CDR3: TGTGCCAGCAGCTTGGGTGCGAACACCGGGGAGCTGTTTTTT. Protein: CASSLGANTGELFF.

This clonotype came up many times. The chain carries TRBV28 and TRBJ2-7; no firm D call. This CDR3 spans 12 amino acids. V lost 5 bases to trimming and J lost 6 bases, with 11 bases between them. Germline V CDR1 and CDR2: MDHEN, SYDVKM. CDR3 loop: CASSHGPGEQYF. The CDR3 nucleotides read TGTGCCAGCAGTCACGGACCGGGCGAGCAGTACTTC.

This clonotype came up many times. The chain uses TRBV7-2 and TRBJ2-7; 12 bases are shared with TRBD2. V lost 1 base to trimming and J lost 7 bases; unmatched junction nucleotides: 11. Looked up from germline, CDR1 is SGHTA and CDR2 is FQGNSA. This CDR3 contains 17 residues. CDR3 residues: CASSLDSRLAGGYEQYF. CDR3 sequence (DNA): TGTGCCAGCAGCTTAGATTCGAGGCTAGCGGGAGGGTATGAGCAGTACTTC.

This clonotype showed up many times. A much larger clone is a single base away; this may be a read error. The chain couples TRBV25-1 to TRBJ2-1; tentatively, D is TRBD2 (7 bases). V lost 5 bases and J lost 13, with 21 bases in between. CDR1 MGHDK and CDR2 SYGVNS come from the germline V gene. This CDR3 spans 14 amino acids. The CDR3 region has the DNA TGTGCCAGCAGTATAAGGGGGGGCGAGGAGACCCAGTTCTTC. Translation: CASSIRGGEETQFF.

The rearrangement joins TRBV6-1 to TRBJ2-4, with 10 positions matching TRBD2. The end of the DNA fits TRBJ2-7 better, so the J call may be wrong. This CDR3 spans 15 amino acids. The germline gives CDR1 MNHNS, CDR2 SASEGT. CDR3 nucleotides: TGTGCCAGCAGTGAAGTGGCTAGCGGGAGTTACGAGCAGTACTTC. Its protein product is CASSEVASGSYEQYF.

The chain uses TRBV6-1 and TRBJ2-1; D unclear. Per germline, CDR1 MNHNS and CDR2 SASEGT. The CDR3 covers 12 residues. Trimming left V 6 bases short and J 8 bases short, with 11 bases between. CDR3 region: CASSDIGYEQFF. The DNA of the CDR3 is TGTGCCAGCAGCGATATTGGGTATGAGCAGTTCTTC.

This clonotype qualifies as medium-sized (0.01 to 0.1%). The chain uses TRBV7-2 and TRBJ1-4; D possibly corresponds to TRBD1 (5 bases). Trimming took 1 base from V and 6 from J, leaving 6 bases between them. This CDR3 has 13 amino acids. The germline V gene encodes CDR1 SGHTA and CDR2 FQGNSA. The CDR3 sequence: CASSLVGDEKLFF. The DNA for the CDR3 is TGTGCCAGCAGCTTAGTGGGGGATGAAAAACTGTTTTTT.

V and J are TRBV19 and TRBJ2-2; tentatively, D is TRBD1 (5 bases). V was cut by 8 bases and J by 2 bases, with 15 bases left in between. The CDR3 contains 15 residues. The germline gives CDR1 LNHDA, CDR2 SQIVND (reference sequence). CDR3 region: CASLLTGGNTGELFF. The CDR3 DNA sequence: TGTGCCAGTCTCCTTACAGGTGGTAACACCGGGGAGCTGTTTTTT. Full variable domain (outside the CDR3, taken from reference TRBV19 and TRBJ2-2): DGGITQSPKYLFRKEGQNVTLSCEQNLNHDAMYWYRQDPGQGLRLIYYSQIVNDFQKGDIAEGYSVSREKKESFPLTVTSAQKNPTAFYLCASLLTGGNTGELFFGEGSRLTVL.

V and J are TRBV7-8 and TRBJ2-5; the D is unclear. The better agreement between TRBJ2-7 and the DNA end casts doubt on the J call. Germline V CDR1 and CDR2: SGHVS, FQNEAQ. The length of the CDR3 is 12 residues. CDR3 loop: CASSLAEFEQYF. The CDR3 coding sequence is TGTGCCAGCAGCTTAGCGGAATTCGAGCAGTACTTC.

This rearrangement joins TRBV28 to TRBJ2-7; TRBD1 aligns across 7 bases. The end of the DNA is better explained by TRBJ2-5, so the J call may be wrong. The CDR3 extends over 15 amino acids. Germline-derived CDR1 and CDR2 are MDHEN and SYDVKM. The CDR3 protein is CASSSGDRFQETQYF. The CDR3 DNA follows: TGTGCCAGCAGCTCAGGGGACAGATTTCAAGAGACCCAGTACTTC.

In this sample, this clonotype turned up a few times. This rearrangement joins TRBV19 to TRBJ2-2; D call uncertain. The CDR3 extends over 13 amino acids. Trimming left V 4 bases short and J 2 bases short, with 5 bases between. Germline V CDR1 and CDR2: LNHDA, SQIVND (reference sequence). The CDR3 reads CASSRGNTGELFF. The CDR3 DNA reads as TGTGCCAGTAGTAGAGGTAACACCGGGGAGCTGTTTTTT.

This rearrangement joins TRBV7-9 to TRBJ1-4; D perhaps matches TRBD1 (6 bases). CDR1 is SEHNR, CDR2 FQNEAQ, per germline (reference sequence). Trimming removed 5 bases from V and 1 base from J, with 17 bases in between. The CDR3 has 17 amino acids. Written as DNA, the CDR3 is TGTGCCAGCAGCACCTGGGACACCGAACTAACTAATGAAAAACTGTTTTTT. This sequence encodes CASSTWDTELTNEKLFF.

The count of this clonotype is one. The junction and the germline gene differ at one end; a read error may be behind it. The chain combines TRBV7-2 with TRBJ2-3, with 8 bases identical to TRBD2. The CDR3 sequence is 16 residues long. Germline values: CDR1 SGHTA, CDR2 FQGNSA. CDR3 DNA sequence: TGTGCCAGCAGCGTAGCGGGGCTAGGGAGCACAGATATGCAGTACTTT. It yields the protein CASSVAGLGSTDMQYF.

This clonotype has only a few counts. V gene TRBV12-3 or TRBV12-4 combines with J gene TRBJ2-1; the D gene could be TRBD1 or TRBD2 (5 bases each). The germline V and J ends were trimmed by 3 bases and 7 bases, with 7 bases remaining between them. The CDR3 is 12 residues long. The CDR3 loop reads CASSLGENEQFF. In DNA form, the CDR3 reads TGTGCCAGCAGTTTGGGGGAGAATGAGCAGTTCTTC.

This clonotype showed up just once. The junction departs from the called germline gene at one end, perhaps through a read error. The chain links TRBV4-2 to TRBJ2-3, with TRBD2 identical over 9 bases. This CDR3 has 21 amino acids. Germline V gene lookup returns CDR1 LGHNA and CDR2 YNFKEQ. The CDR3 reads CASSQVLAGGGVTPNTDTLYF. CDR3 DNA: TGTGCCAGCAGCCAAGTCCTGGCGGGAGGGGGGGTAACACCGAACACCGATACGCTGTATTTT.